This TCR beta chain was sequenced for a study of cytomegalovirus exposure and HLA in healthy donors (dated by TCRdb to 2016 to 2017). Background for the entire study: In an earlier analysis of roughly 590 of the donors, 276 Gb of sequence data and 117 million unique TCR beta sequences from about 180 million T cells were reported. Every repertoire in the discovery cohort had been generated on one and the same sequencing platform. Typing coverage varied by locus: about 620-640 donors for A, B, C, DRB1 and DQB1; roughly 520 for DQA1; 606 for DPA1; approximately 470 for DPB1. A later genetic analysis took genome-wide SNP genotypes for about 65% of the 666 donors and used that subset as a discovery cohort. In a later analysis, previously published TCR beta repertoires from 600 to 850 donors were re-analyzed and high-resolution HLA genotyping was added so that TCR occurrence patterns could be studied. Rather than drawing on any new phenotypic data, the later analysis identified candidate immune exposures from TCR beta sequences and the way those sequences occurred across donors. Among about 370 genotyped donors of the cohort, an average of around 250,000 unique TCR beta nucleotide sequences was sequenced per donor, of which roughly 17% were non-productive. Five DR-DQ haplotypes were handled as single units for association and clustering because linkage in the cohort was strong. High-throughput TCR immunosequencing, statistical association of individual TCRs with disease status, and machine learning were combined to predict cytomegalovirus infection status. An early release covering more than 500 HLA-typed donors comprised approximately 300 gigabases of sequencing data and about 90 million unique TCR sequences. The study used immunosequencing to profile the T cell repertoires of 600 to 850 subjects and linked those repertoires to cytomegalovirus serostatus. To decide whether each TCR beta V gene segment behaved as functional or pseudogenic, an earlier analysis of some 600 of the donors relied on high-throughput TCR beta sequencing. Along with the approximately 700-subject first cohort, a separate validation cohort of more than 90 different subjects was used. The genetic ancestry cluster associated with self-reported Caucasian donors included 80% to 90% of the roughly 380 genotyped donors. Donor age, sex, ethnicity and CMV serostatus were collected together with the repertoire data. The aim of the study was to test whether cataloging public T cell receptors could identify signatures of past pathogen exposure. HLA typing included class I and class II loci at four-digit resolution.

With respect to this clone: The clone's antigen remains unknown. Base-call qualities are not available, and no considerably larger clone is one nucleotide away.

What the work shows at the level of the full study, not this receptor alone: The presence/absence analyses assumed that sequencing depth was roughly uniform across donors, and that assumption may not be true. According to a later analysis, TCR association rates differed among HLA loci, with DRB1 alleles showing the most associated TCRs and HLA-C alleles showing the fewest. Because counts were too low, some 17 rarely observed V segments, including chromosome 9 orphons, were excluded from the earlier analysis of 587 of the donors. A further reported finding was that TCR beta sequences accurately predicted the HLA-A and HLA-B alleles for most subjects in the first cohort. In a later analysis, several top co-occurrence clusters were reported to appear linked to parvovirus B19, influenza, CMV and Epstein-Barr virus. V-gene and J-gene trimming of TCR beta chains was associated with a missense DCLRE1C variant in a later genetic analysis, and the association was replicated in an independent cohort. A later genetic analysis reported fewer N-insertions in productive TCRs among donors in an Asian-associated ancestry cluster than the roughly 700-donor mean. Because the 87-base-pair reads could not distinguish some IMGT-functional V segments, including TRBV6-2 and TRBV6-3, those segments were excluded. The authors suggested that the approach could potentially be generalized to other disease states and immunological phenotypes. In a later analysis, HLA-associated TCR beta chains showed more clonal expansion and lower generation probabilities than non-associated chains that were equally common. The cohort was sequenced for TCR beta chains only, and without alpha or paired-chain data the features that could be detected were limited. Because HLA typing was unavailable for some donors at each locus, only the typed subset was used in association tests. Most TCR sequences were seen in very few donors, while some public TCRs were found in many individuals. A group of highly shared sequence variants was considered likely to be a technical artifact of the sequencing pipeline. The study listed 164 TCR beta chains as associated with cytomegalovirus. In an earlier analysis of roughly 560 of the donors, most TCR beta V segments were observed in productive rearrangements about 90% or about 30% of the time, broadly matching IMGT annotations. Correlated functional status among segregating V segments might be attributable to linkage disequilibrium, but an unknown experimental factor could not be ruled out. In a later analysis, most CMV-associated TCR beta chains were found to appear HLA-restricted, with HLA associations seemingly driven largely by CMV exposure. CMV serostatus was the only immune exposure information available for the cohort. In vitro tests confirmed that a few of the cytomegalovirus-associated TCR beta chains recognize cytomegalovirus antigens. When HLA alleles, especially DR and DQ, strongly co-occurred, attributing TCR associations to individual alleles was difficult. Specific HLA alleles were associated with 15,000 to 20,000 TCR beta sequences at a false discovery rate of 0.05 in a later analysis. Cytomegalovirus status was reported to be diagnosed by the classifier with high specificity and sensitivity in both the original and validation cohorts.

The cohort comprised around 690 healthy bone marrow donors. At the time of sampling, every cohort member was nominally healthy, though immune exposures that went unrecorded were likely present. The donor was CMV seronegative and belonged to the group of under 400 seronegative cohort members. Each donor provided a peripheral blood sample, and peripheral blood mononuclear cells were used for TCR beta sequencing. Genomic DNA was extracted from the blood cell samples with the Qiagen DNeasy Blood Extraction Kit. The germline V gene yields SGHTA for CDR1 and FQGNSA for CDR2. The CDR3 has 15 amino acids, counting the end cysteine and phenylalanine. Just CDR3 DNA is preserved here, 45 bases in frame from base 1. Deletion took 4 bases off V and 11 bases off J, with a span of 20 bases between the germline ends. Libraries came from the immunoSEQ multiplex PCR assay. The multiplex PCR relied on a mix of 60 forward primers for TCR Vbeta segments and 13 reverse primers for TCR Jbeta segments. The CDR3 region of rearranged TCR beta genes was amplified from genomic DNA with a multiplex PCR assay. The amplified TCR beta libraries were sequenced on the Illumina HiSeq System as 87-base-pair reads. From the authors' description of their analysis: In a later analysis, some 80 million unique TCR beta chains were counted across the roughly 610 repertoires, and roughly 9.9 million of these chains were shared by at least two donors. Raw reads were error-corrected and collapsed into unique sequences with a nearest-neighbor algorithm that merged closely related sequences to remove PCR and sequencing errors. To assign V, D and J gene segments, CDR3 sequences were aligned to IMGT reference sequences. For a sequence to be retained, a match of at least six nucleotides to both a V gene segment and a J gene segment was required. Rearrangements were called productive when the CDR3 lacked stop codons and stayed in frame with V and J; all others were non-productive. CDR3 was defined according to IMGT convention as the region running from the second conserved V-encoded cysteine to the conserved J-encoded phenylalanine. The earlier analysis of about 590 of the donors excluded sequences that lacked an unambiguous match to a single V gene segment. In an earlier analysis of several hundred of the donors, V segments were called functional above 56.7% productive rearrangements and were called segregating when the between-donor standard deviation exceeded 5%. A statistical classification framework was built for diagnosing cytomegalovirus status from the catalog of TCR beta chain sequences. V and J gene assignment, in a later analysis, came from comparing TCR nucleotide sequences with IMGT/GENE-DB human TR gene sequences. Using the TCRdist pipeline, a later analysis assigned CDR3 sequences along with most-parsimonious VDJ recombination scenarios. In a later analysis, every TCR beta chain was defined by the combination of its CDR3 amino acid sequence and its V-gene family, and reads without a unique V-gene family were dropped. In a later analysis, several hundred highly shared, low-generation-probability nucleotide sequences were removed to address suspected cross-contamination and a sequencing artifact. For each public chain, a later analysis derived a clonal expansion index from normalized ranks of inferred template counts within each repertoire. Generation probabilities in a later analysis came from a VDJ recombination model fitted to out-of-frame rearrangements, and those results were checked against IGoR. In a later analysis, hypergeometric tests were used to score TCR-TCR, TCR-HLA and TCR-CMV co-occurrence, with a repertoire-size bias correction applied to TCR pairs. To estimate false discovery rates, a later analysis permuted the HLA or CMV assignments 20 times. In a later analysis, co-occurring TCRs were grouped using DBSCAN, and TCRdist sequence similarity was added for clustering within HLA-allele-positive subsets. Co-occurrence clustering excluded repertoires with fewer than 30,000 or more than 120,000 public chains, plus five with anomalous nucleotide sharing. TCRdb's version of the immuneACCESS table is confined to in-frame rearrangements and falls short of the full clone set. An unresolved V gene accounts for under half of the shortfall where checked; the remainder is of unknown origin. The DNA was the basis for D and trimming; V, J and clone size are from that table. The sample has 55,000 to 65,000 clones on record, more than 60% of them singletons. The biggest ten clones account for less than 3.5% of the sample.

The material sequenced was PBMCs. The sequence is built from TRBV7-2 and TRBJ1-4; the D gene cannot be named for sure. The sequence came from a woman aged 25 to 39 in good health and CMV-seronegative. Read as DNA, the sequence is TGTGCCAGCAGCTCCACGTCCGCCGGAGGAGCGAAACTGTTTTTT. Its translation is CASSSTSAGGAKLFF. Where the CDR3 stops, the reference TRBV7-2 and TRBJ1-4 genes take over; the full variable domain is GAGVSQSPSNKVTEKGKDVELRCDPISGHTALYWYRQSLGQGLEFLIYFQGNSAPDKSGLPSDRFSAERTGGSVSTLTIQRTQQEDSAVYLCASSSTSAGGAKLFFGSGTQLSVL.